There are a few counts of the clone carrying this T cell receptor beta chain. These data originate in a study of cytomegalovirus exposure and HLA in healthy donors. Overall study: Caucasian-associated ancestry cluster membership applied to about 80% of over 350 genotyped donors.

CDR1 is SGDLS, CDR2 YYNGEE, per germline. Trimming cost V 4 bases and J 3 bases; bases outside gene matches: 17. There are 20 residues in the CDR3. Primers: 60 Vbeta forward and 13 Jbeta reverse. Generated by immunoSEQ multiplex PCR, the TCRdb table keeps only in-frame clones and is missing some. The repertoire holds over 95,000 clones, with approximately 74% as singletons. This TCR came from a woman aged 40 to 50 in good health and CMV-seropositive. This chain links TRBV9 with TRBJ2-1; 12 bases line up with TRBD1. Sequencing was carried out using PBMCs. DNA for the CDR3: TGTGCCAGCAGCCCTGGAGGAGCCGGGACAGGGGGCCCCGGCTACAATGAGCAGTTCTTC. Translation gives CASSPGGAGTGGPGYNEQFF.